This T cell receptor (beta chain) is from a study of molecular identifiers for immune sequencing clone quantification. In this sample, this clonotype turned up many times. Using its own MiXCR run on the PCR reads, TCRdb lists one record per CDR3 protein. The repertoire consists of about 640,000 distinct CDR3 sequences, with less than 20% occurring once and the leading ten covering under 0.95%. The CDR3 runs 14 residues. The J segment lost 4 bases and the V segment lost 1 base, leaving 3 bases of the junction unmatched. CDR1 is MNHEY and CDR2 is SVGEGT in the germline V gene. The sequence was obtained from a human donor in good health. Some libraries in this study had Jurkat cell RNA spiked in. The chain recombines TRBV6-2 or TRBV6-3 with TRBJ1-1; TRBD1 matches 7 bases. The specimen was naive CD8+ T cells from blood, with Jurkat cell RNA spiked in. Subset of the sample: FACS-sorted CD8+CD4-CCR7+CD45RA+ naive T cells. The CDR3 bases are TGTGCCAGCAGTTACTTTCAGGGGGTCACTGAAGCTTTCTTT. Protein sequence: CASSYFQGVTEAFF.